This TCR beta chain is from a study of shared clonotypes between healthy human individuals. Only in-frame clones appear in the TCRdb table, and some are missing; sequencing was by immunoSEQ multiplex PCR. This table has around 480,000 clones, 60% to 80% appearing once. CDR1 is MGHDK, CDR2 SYGVNS, per germline. Trimming removed 1 base from V and 3 bases from J, with 7 bases in between. CDR3 length: 13 residues. The rearrangement links TRBV25-1 to TRBJ2-7, with D hard to call. This receptor was taken from a woman in her forties in good health. Some clones in this sample may be carry-over from other donors' samples. Sequenced: PBMCs. CDR3: CASSELGLYEQYF. The CDR3 nucleotides are TGTGCCAGCAGTGAATTAGGGCTCTACGAGCAGTACTTC.